The 32 T cell receptor beta chains given below trace back to one sample, sequenced in a study of blood T cell repertoires in COVID-19. The protocol was immunoSEQ multiplex PCR, while the TCRdb copy is restricted to in-frame clones and leaves out a portion. The table has 200,000 to 250,000 clones, about 88% seen once. The specimen sequenced was PBMCs or T cells enriched from blood (not recorded which). These receptors were collected from a young woman who had recovered from COVID-19.

The CDR3 sequence is CASSFGIKGQGVGELFF. CDR3 nucleotides: TGTGCCAGCAGCTTCGGTATAAAGGGACAGGGCGTCGGGGAGCTGTTTTTT. The rearrangement links TRBV7-2 to TRBJ2-2, with 9 bases lining up with TRBD1. The CDR3 has 17 amino acids. Germline V CDR1 and CDR2: SGHTA, FQGNSA. After removal of 3 bases from V and 7 bases from J, the junction contained 12 bases not matched to a gene.

The rearrangement joins TRBV9 to TRBJ1-3; D remains unclear. The CDR3 loop spans 14 amino acids. Trimming took off 4 bases at V and 9 bases at J, with 17 bases between the two ends. The germline V gene encodes CDR1 SGDLS and CDR2 YYNGEE. CDR3 amino acids: CASSRAPGLSTIYF. The CDR3 nucleotides read TGTGCCAGCAGCCGTGCCCCTGGGCTAAGCACCATATATTTT.

This clone was observed many times. The chain joins TRBV7-9 to TRBJ2-5, with a tentative D call TRBD2 (6 bases). V lost 5 bases and J 1 base, leaving 11 bases between the germline ends. The CDR3 covers 14 residues. Per the germline V gene, CDR1 is SEHNR and CDR2 is FQNEAQ (reference sequence). DNA of the CDR3: TGTGCCAGCAGCCCTACTAGCACCCAAGAGACCCAGTACTTC. This sequence encodes CASSPTSTQETQYF.

This clone came up once. V usage is TRBV7-2 and J usage is TRBJ2-5; 9 bases match TRBD1. The CDR3 spans 15 residues. Germline V CDR1 and CDR2: SGHTA, FQGNSA. With V trimmed by 5 bases and J by 5 bases, 9 bases remained unmatched. CDR3 nucleotides: TGTGCCAGCAGCCTCCGGGGACAGGGCAGGGAGACCCAGTACTTC. This encodes CASSLRGQGRETQYF. Drawing the rest from reference TRBV7-2 and TRBJ2-5, the complete variable domain is GAGVSQSPSNKVTEKGKDVELRCDPISGHTALYWYRQSLGQGLEFLIYFQGNSAPDKSGLPSDRFSAERTGGSVSTLTIQRTQQEDSAVYLCASSLRGQGRETQYFGPGTRLLVL.

This sequence joins TRBV6-2 or TRBV6-3 and TRBJ2-7, with no clear D. Germline loops: CDR1 MNHEY, CDR2 SVGEGT. Deletions cut 6 bases from V and 2 bases from J, with 11 bases between. The CDR3 is 13 residues long. The DNA of the CDR3 is TGTGCCAGCAGCTTAGACTTTCCCTACGAGCAGTACTTC. This gives the protein CASSLDFPYEQYF.

The gene calls are TRBV6-2 or TRBV6-3 and TRBJ2-2, with a possible D match to TRBD2 (6 bases). CDR1 is MNHEY, CDR2 SVGEGT, per germline. V dropped 3 bases and J dropped 8 bases, with 10 bases sitting between them. CDR3 length: 13 amino acids. CDR3 DNA sequence: TGTGCCAGCAGTTATGGGAGGTCGGGGGAGCTGTTTTTT. This codes for CASSYGRSGELFF.

This clone was seen many times. The chain recombines TRBV4-2 with TRBJ2-4, with D perhaps matching TRBD2 (6 bases). Trimming cost V 0 bases and J 3 bases, with 12 bases left between them. This CDR3 contains 16 residues. CDR1 is LGHNA and CDR2 is YNFKEQ in the germline V gene. CDR3 DNA sequence: TGTGCCAGCAGCCAAGATCAGACTAGAGGCAAAAACATTCAGTACTTC. Translating gives CASSQDQTRGKNIQYF.

The rearrangement links TRBV5-1 to TRBJ2-1; perhaps TRBD2 as D (5 bases). The V end lost 0 bases, the J end lost 5 bases, and 12 bases lay between the germline ends. Germline-derived CDR1 and CDR2 are SGHRS and YFSETQ. The CDR3 runs to 15 residues. This CDR3 reads CASSLDGLINNEQFF. The CDR3 nucleotides are TGCGCCAGCAGCTTGGACGGACTGATTAACAATGAGCAGTTCTTC.

The rearrangement joins TRBV7-2 to TRBJ1-4; 9 bases agree with TRBD1. The CDR3 spans 16 residues. Germline CDR1 SGHTA, CDR2 FQGNSA. V gave up 7 bases and J gave up 8 bases; unmatched junction bases: 14. The CDR3 bases are TGTGCCAGCACCCGGGGGGTCGGACAGGGGTGGGAAAAACTGTTTTTT. Translated: CASTRGVGQGWEKLFF.

The chain is built from TRBV12-2 and TRBJ1-1; the listed D gene, TRBD1, was not tested against the DNA. TRBV12-2 is labeled a pseudogene. There are 19 residues in the CDR3. The CDR3 DNA reads TGTGCAAGTCGCTTAGCGGGTCTCGACAGGGGGAGCGGGAACACTGAAGCTTTCTTT. The encoded protein is CASRLAGLDRGSGNTEAFF.

The genes are TRBV4-3 and TRBJ2-7; 8 bases align to TRBD1. In germline, CDR1 is LGHNA, CDR2 YSLEER. The CDR3 is 14 amino acids. With V trimmed by 4 bases and J by 3 bases, 5 bases remained unmatched. This CDR3 reads CASSPGTGNYEQYF. The CDR3 DNA reads TGCGCCAGCAGCCCGGGGACAGGCAACTACGAGCAGTACTTC.

The V and J genes are TRBV12-5 and TRBJ2-2; 10 positions agree with TRBD1. The CDR3 has 15 residues. Germline CDR1 is LGHNT and CDR2 is FRNRAP. The junction had 6 bases not matched to a gene; V was cut back by 6 bases and J by 5 bases. CDR3 nucleotide sequence: TGTGCTAGTGGAGCGGACAGGGGGTTTACCGGGGAGCTGTTTTTT. This translates into CASGADRGFTGELFF. The full variable domain, rest sourced from reference TRBV12-5 and TRBJ2-2, is DARVTQTPRHKVTEMGQEVTMRCQPILGHNTVFWYRQTMMQGLELLAYFRNRAPLDDSGMPKDRFSAEMPDATLATLKIQPSEPRDSAVYFCASGADRGFTGELFFGEGSRLTVL.

V is TRBV24-1 and J is TRBJ2-2; D call uncertain. Germline V gene lookup returns CDR1 KGHDR and CDR2 SFDVKD. V lost 1 base to trimming and J lost 0 bases, with 5 bases between them. This CDR3 contains 15 residues. Here the CDR3 DNA reads TGTGCCACCAGTGATTTCCGAGCGAACACCGGGGAGCTGTTTTTT. Translated: CATSDFRANTGELFF.

This clone has just one count. This chain joins TRBV5-5 and TRBJ2-2; 12 positions agree with TRBD2. The CDR3 sequence is 20 residues long. The junction had 10 bases not matched to a gene; V was cut back by 0 bases and J by 1 base. CDR1 and CDR2 (germline): SGHKS, YYEKEE (reference sequence). For the CDR3, the DNA is TGTGCCAGCAGCTTGGCTAGCGGGGGGGCGGTGTATAGGAACACCGGGGAGCTGTTTTTT. It is translated as CASSLASGGAVYRNTGELFF.

The chain employs TRBV3-1 (or the pseudogene TRBV3-2) and TRBJ2-4; 7 positions agree with TRBD2. This CDR3 has 19 amino acids. Per the germline V gene, CDR1 is LGHDT and CDR2 is YNNKEL (reference sequence). V dropped 0 bases and J dropped 0; count of bases not matched to a gene: 11. CDR3: CASSQDPRTGGIAKNIQYF. The CDR3 DNA follows: TGTGCCAGCAGCCAAGACCCTAGGACGGGGGGAATAGCCAAAAACATTCAGTACTTC.

The rearrangement links TRBV6-1 to TRBJ1-3; 8 bases are shared with TRBD1. Trimming at V came to 2 bases and at J to 0 bases, leaving 3 bases not matched to a gene. The CDR3 is 16 amino acids. The germline V gene encodes CDR1 MNHNS and CDR2 SASEGT. In nucleotides, the CDR3 is TGTGCCAGCAGTGAACTTGACAGGGGCTCTGGAAACACCATATATTTT. It encodes CASSELDRGSGNTIYF.

This chain joins TRBV4-3 and TRBJ1-2; 9 bases line up with TRBD1. Germline trimming cut 1 base from V and 5 bases from J; bases unmatched to any gene: 11. This CDR3 contains 17 residues. Germline-derived CDR1 and CDR2 are LGHNA and YSLEER. CDR3 protein: CASSQGQRTGAGYGYTF. CDR3 in DNA: TGCGCCAGCAGCCAAGGGCAGAGGACAGGGGCGGGGTATGGCTACACCTTC.

The gene calls are TRBV6-5 and TRBJ1-2; D unresolved. V dropped 8 bases and J dropped 4 bases, with 11 bases sitting between them. Germline values: CDR1 MNHEY, CDR2 SVGAGI. CDR3 length: 12 amino acids. As DNA, the CDR3 is TGTGCCAGCTCTATGGGAGGCTATGGCTACACCTTC. Amino acids: CASSMGGYGYTF.

The J gene is TRBJ2-6, the V gene TRBV9; TRBD1 agrees at 10 bases. The CDR3 has 20 amino acids. V lost 4 bases, J lost 4 bases, and 17 bases stayed unmatched. Germline V gives CDR1 SGDLS, CDR2 YYNGEE. The CDR3 spells CASSPYHRTGGVKGANVLTF. CDR3 in DNA: TGTGCCAGCAGCCCATACCACCGGACAGGGGGGGTAAAGGGGGCCAACGTCCTGACTTTC.

This clone was seen a single time. The V and J genes are TRBV5-1 and TRBJ2-5; D gene unclear. The CDR3 extends over 13 amino acids. Trimming pared 1 base from V and 3 bases from J, leaving 7 bases between. Germline-derived CDR1 and CDR2 are SGHRS and YFSETQ. The CDR3 loop reads CASSLPPEETQYF. The CDR3, as DNA: TGCGCCAGCAGCTTGCCACCAGAAGAGACCCAGTACTTC. Drawing the rest from reference TRBV5-1 and TRBJ2-5, the complete variable domain is KAGVTQTPRYLIKTRGQQVTLSCSPISGHRSVSWYQQTPGQGLQFLFEYFSETQRNKGNFPGRFSGRQFSNSRSEMNVSTLELGDSALYLCASSLPPEETQYFGPGTRLLVL.

The V gene is TRBV24-1, the J gene TRBJ2-2; 10 nucleotides agree with TRBD1. The CDR3 has 16 amino acids. V gave up 3 bases and J gave up 5 bases; unmatched junction bases: 5. Germline loops: CDR1 KGHDR, CDR2 SFDVKD. The CDR3 reads CATSDPGQGWTGELFF. CDR3 in DNA: TGTGCCACCAGTGATCCGGGACAGGGGTGGACCGGGGAGCTGTTTTTT.

This chain links TRBV6-5 with TRBJ1-2; a weak D match, TRBD1 (5 bases). Germline V lookup: CDR1 MNHEY, CDR2 SVGAGI. CDR3 length: 13 amino acids. The germline V and J ends were trimmed by 8 bases and 8 bases, with 18 bases remaining between them. In DNA form, the CDR3 reads TGTGCCAGCGATGGGTCAGGGACTTACGGCTACACCTTC. This encodes CASDGSGTYGYTF.

The chain links TRBV15 to TRBJ1-1; no reliable D call. This CDR3 spans 14 amino acids. Trimming took 5 bases from V and 2 from J, leaving 12 bases between them. The V gene's germline CDR1 is LNHNV and CDR2 YYDKDF (reference sequence). The CDR3 loop is CATSARDYNTEAFF. The CDR3 nucleotides read TGTGCCACCAGCGCCCGGGATTACAACACTGAAGCTTTCTTT.

About this clone: At one end, the junction sequence differs from germline, possibly due to a read error. J is TRBJ1-5 and V is TRBV7-7; D unclear. The CDR3 length is 16 residues. The germline CDR1 and CDR2 sequences are SSHAT and FNYEAQ (reference sequence). The CDR3 region is CASSFHSLRHSQPQHF. CDR3 nucleotides: TGTGCTAGCAGTTTTCACAGTCTTCGTCATTCTCAGCCCCAGCATTTT.

The chain joins TRBV4-2 to TRBJ2-5; 7 positions match TRBD1. The germline gives CDR1 LGHNA, CDR2 YNFKEQ. The ends lost 1 base at V and 3 bases at J; junction bases unmatched: 5. The CDR3 has 15 residues. The CDR3 here is CASSQAGTAKETQYF. As DNA, the CDR3 is TGTGCCAGCAGCCAAGCCGGGACAGCGAAAGAGACCCAGTACTTC.

The table lists this clone with a count of one. This rearrangement joins TRBV7-6 to TRBJ1-1; 12 positions match TRBD1. Germline lookup yields CDR1 SGHVS and CDR2 FNYEAQ. CDR3 length equals 18 residues. Unmatched junction bases numbered 5, after V lost 0 bases and J lost 0 bases. The CDR3 coding sequence is TGTGCCAGCAGCTTAGCCGGGACAGGGGGCGCGGTGAACACTGAAGCTTTCTTT. Translated: CASSLAGTGGAVNTEAFF.

This rearrangement joins TRBV5-1 to TRBJ2-5, with a weak D call TRBD2 (6 bases). Deletions cut 4 bases from V and 4 bases from J, with 17 bases between. Germline V gene data show CDR1 as SGHRS and CDR2 as YFSETQ. CDR3 length: 15 residues. For the CDR3, the DNA is TGCGCCAGCAGCATGAATCCGGGACTCCCAGAGACCCAGTACTTC. Residues: CASSMNPGLPETQYF. Full variable domain (outside the CDR3, taken from reference TRBV5-1 and TRBJ2-5): KAGVTQTPRYLIKTRGQQVTLSCSPISGHRSVSWYQQTPGQGLQFLFEYFSETQRNKGNFPGRFSGRQFSNSRSEMNVSTLELGDSALYLCASSMNPGLPETQYFGPGTRLLVL.

At least ten counts were recorded for this clone. V usage is TRBV9 and J usage is TRBJ1-1; a possible D gene is TRBD1 (5 bases). With 3 bases removed from V and 0 bases from J, the gap between germline ends came to 9 bases. This CDR3 is 14 amino acids long. Germline V gene data show CDR1 as SGDLS and CDR2 as YYNGEE. CDR3 nucleotide sequence: TGTGCCAGCAGCGAGGACAACATGAACACTGAAGCTTTCTTT. Translated: CASSEDNMNTEAFF.

The chain carries TRBV7-9 and TRBJ1-3; 8 positions match TRBD1. From germline, CDR1 is SEHNR and CDR2 FQNEAQ (reference sequence). J gave up 10 bases and V 2 bases, and 10 bases lay outside the gene matches. The CDR3 contains 15 residues. Here the CDR3 DNA reads TGTGCCAGCAGCTTATCCCCCAGGACAGGGAGAACCATATATTTT. Its protein is CASSLSPRTGRTIYF.

The chain uses TRBV3-1 (or the pseudogene TRBV3-2) and TRBJ2-7, with 7 bases aligning to TRBD1. Looked up from germline, CDR1 is LGHDT and CDR2 is YNNKEL (reference sequence). V lost 4 bases, J lost 3 bases, and 9 bases stayed unmatched. The CDR3 covers 15 residues. CDR3 amino acids: CASSPYRGGGYEQYF. The DNA of the CDR3 is TGTGCCAGCAGCCCATACAGGGGCGGAGGCTACGAGCAGTACTTC.

This rearrangement joins TRBV6-5 to TRBJ1-2; tentatively, D is TRBD1 (6 bases). V lost 7 bases, J lost 7 bases, and 22 bases lay in between. Germline CDR1 is MNHEY and CDR2 is SVGAGI. This CDR3 region has 15 residues. The CDR3 spells CASTPQSGVGGGYTF. As DNA, the CDR3 is TGTGCCAGCACTCCTCAATCAGGGGTAGGAGGTGGCTACACCTTC.

This clone was picked up a small number of times. The chain has TRBV7-2 and TRBJ2-7, with 12 bases lining up with TRBD2. Trimming took 6 bases from V and 4 from J; bases not matched to a gene: 4. Germline loops: CDR1 SGHTA, CDR2 FQGNSA. This CDR3 region has 14 residues. The CDR3 spells CASRPSGGAYEQYF. The CDR3 DNA is TGTGCCAGCAGACCTAGCGGGGGGGCATACGAGCAGTACTTC.